This T cell receptor (beta chain) was sequenced during a study of blood T cell repertoires in COVID-19. The method was immunoSEQ multiplex PCR; TCRdb's version includes in-frame clones alone and lacks a portion of them. This table holds over 200,000 clones, more than 85% found once. V was clipped by 3 bases and J by 1 base; unmatched bases: 6. The germline V gene has CDR1 KGHSH and CDR2 LQKENI. There are 18 residues in the CDR3. Sequenced: PBMCs or T cells enriched from blood (not recorded which). This chain connects TRBV18 to TRBJ2-5; TRBD2 matches at 15 bases. The TCR sequence derives from a man aged 40-49 years who had recovered from COVID-19. CDR3 in DNA: TGTGCCAGCTCACCGCAGGGACTAGCGGGGGGATCCCAAGAGACCCAGTACTTC. Residues: CASSPQGLAGGSQETQYF.